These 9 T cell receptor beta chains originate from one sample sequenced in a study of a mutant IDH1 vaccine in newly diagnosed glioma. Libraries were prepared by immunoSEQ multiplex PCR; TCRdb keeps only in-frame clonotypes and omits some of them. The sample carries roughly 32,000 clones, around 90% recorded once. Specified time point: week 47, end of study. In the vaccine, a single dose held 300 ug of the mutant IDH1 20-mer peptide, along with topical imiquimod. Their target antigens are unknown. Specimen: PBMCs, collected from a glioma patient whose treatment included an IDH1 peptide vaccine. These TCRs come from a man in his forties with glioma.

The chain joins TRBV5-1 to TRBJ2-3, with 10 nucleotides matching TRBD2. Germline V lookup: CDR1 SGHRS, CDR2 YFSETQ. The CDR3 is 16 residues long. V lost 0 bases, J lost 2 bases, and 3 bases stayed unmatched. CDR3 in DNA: TGCGCCAGCAGCTTGGAAGCGGGGGGGTACACAGATACGCAGTATTTT. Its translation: CASSLEAGGYTDTQYF.

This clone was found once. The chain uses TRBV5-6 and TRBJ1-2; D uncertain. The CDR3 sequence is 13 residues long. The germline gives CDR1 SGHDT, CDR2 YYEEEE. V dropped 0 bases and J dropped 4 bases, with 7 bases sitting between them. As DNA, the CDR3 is TGTGCCAGCAGCTTGGGGGATCGCTATGGCTACACCTTC. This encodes CASSLGDRYGYTF.

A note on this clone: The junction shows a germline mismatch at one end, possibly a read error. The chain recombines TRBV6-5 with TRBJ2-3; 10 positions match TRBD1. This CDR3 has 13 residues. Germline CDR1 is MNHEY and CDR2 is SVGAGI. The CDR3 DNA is TGTGCCAGCAGGTCCAGACAGGGGGCCACTCCCGGTTTT. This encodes CASRSRQGATPGF.

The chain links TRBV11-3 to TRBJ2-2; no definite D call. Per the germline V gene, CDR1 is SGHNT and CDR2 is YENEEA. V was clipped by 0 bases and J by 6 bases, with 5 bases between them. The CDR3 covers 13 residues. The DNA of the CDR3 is TGTGCCAGCAGCTTAGAGTCAGCCGGGGAGCTGTTTTTT. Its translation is CASSLESAGELFF.

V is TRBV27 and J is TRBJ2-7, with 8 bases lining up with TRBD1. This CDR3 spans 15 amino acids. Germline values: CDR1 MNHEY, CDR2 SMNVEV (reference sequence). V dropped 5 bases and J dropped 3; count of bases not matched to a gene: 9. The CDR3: CASSTGTGQIYEQYF. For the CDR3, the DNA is TGTGCCAGCAGTACCGGGACAGGACAAATCTACGAGCAGTACTTC.

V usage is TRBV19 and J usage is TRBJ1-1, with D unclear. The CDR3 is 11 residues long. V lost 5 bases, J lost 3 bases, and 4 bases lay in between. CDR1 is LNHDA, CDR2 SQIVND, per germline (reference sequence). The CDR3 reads CASSRYTEAFF. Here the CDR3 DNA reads TGTGCCAGTAGTCGATACACTGAAGCTTTCTTT.

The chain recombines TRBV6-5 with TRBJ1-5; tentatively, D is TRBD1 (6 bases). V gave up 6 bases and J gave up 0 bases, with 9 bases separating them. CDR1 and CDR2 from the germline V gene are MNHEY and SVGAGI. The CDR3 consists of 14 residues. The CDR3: CASRQGSSNQPQHF. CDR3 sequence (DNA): TGTGCCAGCAGGCAGGGGTCTAGCAATCAGCCCCAGCATTTT.

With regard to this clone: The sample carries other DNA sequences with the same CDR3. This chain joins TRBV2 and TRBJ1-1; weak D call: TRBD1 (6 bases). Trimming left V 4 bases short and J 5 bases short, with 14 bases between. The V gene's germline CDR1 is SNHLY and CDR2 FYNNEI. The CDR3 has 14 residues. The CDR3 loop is CASSGGRGATEAFF. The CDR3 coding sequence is TGTGCCAGCAGTGGGGGGCGGGGGGCTACTGAAGCTTTCTTT. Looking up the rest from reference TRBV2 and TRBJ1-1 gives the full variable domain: EPEVTQTPSHQVTQMGQEVILRCVPISNHLYFYWYRQILGQKVEFLVSFYNNEISEKSEIFDDQFSVERPDGSNFTLKIRSTKLEDSAMYFCASSGGRGATEAFFGQGTRLTVV.

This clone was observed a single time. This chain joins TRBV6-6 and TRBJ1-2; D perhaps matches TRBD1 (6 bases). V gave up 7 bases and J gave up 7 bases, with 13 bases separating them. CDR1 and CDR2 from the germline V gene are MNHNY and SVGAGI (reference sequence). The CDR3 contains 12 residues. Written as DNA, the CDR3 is TGTGCCAGCAATACAGGGCAAGTTGGCTACACCTTC. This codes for CASNTGQVGYTF.